Below are 28 T cell receptor beta chains sequenced from a single sample in a study of blood T cells in healthy people across ages. Then a second PCR, running roughly 7 to 12 cycles, was carried out with a sample-barcoded 5' primer and a J-beta primer mix. TCRdb itself ran the 5' RACE reads through MiXCR, one entry per CDR3 protein. The repertoire holds nearly 1 million distinct CDR3 sequences, roughly 47% seen once, with about 21% in the top ten. The sample comprised blood. These receptors originate from a woman between 55 and 75 years old in good health.

The genes are TRBV27 and TRBJ2-1, with a weak D call TRBD1 (6 bases). CDR3 length equals 15 residues. Germline CDR1 and CDR2: MNHEY and SMNVEV (reference sequence). V was trimmed by 5 bases and J by 2 bases, leaving 13 bases between them. CDR3 DNA sequence: TGTGCCAGCAGTGGACAGATTCGCCCCTACAATGAGCAGTTCTTC. It yields the protein CASSGQIRPYNEQFF.

This chain uses TRBV20-1 with TRBJ2-3; no clear D. The CDR3 is 14 residues long. From germline, CDR1 is DFQATT and CDR2 SNEGSKA (reference sequence). V was clipped by 6 bases and J by 1 base, with 14 bases between them. The CDR3 region has the DNA TGCAGTGCCTTTAGAGATCTTGGCACAGATACGCAGTATTTT. It encodes CSAFRDLGTDTQYF.

The rearrangement links TRBV11-2 to TRBJ2-7, with 7 bases aligning to TRBD2. Germline assignment: CDR1 SGHAT and CDR2 FQNNGV. J lost 3 bases, V lost 1 base, and 9 bases had no gene match. The CDR3 runs to 16 residues. This chain's CDR3 is CASSLGLGTTFYEQYF. The CDR3 region has the DNA TGTGCCAGCAGCTTAGGCCTTGGGACTACCTTCTACGAGCAGTACTTC.

The genes are TRBV12-3 or TRBV12-4 and TRBJ2-1; 9 bases are shared with TRBD2. The CDR3 runs 19 residues. V shed 4 bases, J shed 8 bases, and the junction held 21 bases outside the gene matches. The CDR3, as DNA: TGTGCCAGCAGTTACACATCGGCCCTAAGGGGCGGGAGGGCGCATGAGCAGTTCTTC. It is translated as CASSYTSALRGGRAHEQFF.

This clonotype has more than one count but fewer than ten. With a much larger clone just one base away, this may be a read error. The chain recombines TRBV5-1 with TRBJ2-5, with D possibly matching TRBD1 (5 bases). The CDR3 is 15 amino acids. CDR1 SGHRS and CDR2 YFSETQ come from the germline V gene. V lost 3 bases to trimming and J lost 2 bases, with 14 bases between them. DNA for the CDR3: TGCGCCAGCAGCTCCGGATCCGGACAACAAGAGACCCAGTACTTC. Encoded protein: CASSSGSGQQETQYF.

In its sample, this clonotype was seen once. This chain joins TRBV5-6 and TRBJ2-2, with TRBD1 matching over 7 bases. Germline-derived CDR1 and CDR2 are SGHDT and YYEEEE. This CDR3 has 16 amino acids. The trim removed 4 bases at V and 2 bases at J, leaving 8 bases unmatched. CDR3 in amino acids: CASSIDRVFNTGELFF. As DNA, the CDR3 is TGTGCCAGCAGCATTGACAGGGTCTTTAACACCGGGGAGCTGTTTTTT.

V usage is TRBV20-1 and J usage is TRBJ2-3, with 8 bases that match TRBD2. The J segment lost 0 bases and the V segment lost 4 bases, leaving 6 bases of the junction unmatched. The CDR3 sequence is 15 residues long. Per germline, CDR1 DFQATT and CDR2 SNEGSKA (reference sequence). CDR3 loop: CSAIGGETSTDTQYF. The CDR3 nucleotides are TGCAGTGCTATCGGGGGGGAAACTAGCACAGATACGCAGTATTTT.

V is TRBV28 and J is TRBJ2-7; possibly TRBD1 or TRBD2 for D (6 bases each). V was cut by 7 bases and J by 0 bases, with 16 bases left in between. Per the germline V gene, CDR1 is MDHEN and CDR2 is SYDVKM. This CDR3 region has 15 residues. DNA for the CDR3: TGTGCCAGCACAATCGGGGGCCAAAGCTCCTACGAGCAGTACTTC. Translating it yields CASTIGGQSSYEQYF.

V is TRBV10-3 and J is TRBJ2-7, with 11 bases lining up with TRBD1. Germline CDR1 is ENHRY and CDR2 is SYGVKD. The CDR3 contains 14 residues. The ends lost 5 bases at V and 6 bases at J; junction bases unmatched: 6. The CDR3: CAISNGTGGGEQYF. DNA of the CDR3: TGTGCCATCAGTAACGGGACAGGGGGGGGCGAGCAGTACTTC.

This clonotype was recorded once. The gene calls are TRBV18 and TRBJ2-7; D call uncertain. Germline CDR1 and CDR2: KGHSH and LQKENI. V lost 4 bases and J 6 bases, leaving 13 bases between the germline ends. This CDR3 contains 13 residues. CDR3: CASSRRGESEQYF. CDR3 nucleotide sequence: TGTGCCAGCTCACGCAGAGGAGAATCCGAGCAGTACTTC.

The chain employs TRBV12-3 or TRBV12-4 and TRBJ2-4, with TRBD1 matching over 9 bases. The J call is uncertain, as TRBJ2-7 better fits the DNA end. There are 14 residues in the CDR3. DNA for the CDR3: TGTGCCAGCAGTAGAGACAGGGGGTTCCACGAGCAGTACTTC. Amino acids: CASSRDRGFHEQYF.

This sequence joins TRBV28 and TRBJ2-3, with D unresolved. V was clipped by 7 bases and J by 0 bases, with 17 bases between them. Germline CDR1 is MDHEN and CDR2 is SYDVKM. The CDR3 has 16 amino acids. CDR3 loop: CASTQTGAWSTDTQYF. The CDR3 region has the DNA TGTGCCAGCACCCAAACCGGCGCGTGGAGCACAGATACGCAGTATTTT.

This clonotype was seen many times. This chain joins TRBV6-5 and TRBJ2-5; D gene unclear. The V and J ends lost 0 bases and 1 base respectively, with 9 bases between them. The CDR3 runs to 15 residues. Germline loops: CDR1 MNHEY, CDR2 SVGAGI. CDR3 loop: CASSYSAGPQETQYF. The CDR3 nucleotides are TGTGCCAGCAGTTACTCGGCCGGTCCCCAAGAGACCCAGTACTTC.

V usage is TRBV2 and J usage is TRBJ2-2; D call uncertain. The length of the CDR3 is 14 residues. Germline assignment: CDR1 SNHLY and CDR2 FYNNEI. The V gene lost 6 bases and the J gene lost 0 bases, with 8 bases spanning the gap. Here the CDR3 DNA reads TGTGCCAGCAGGGGAAGATCGAACACCGGGGAGCTGTTTTTT. Protein sequence: CASRGRSNTGELFF.

The V call is TRBV25-1, the J call TRBJ2-7; 7 bases are shared with TRBD1. Judging by the DNA end, TRBJ2-5 fits better; the J call may be wrong. CDR1 is MGHDK and CDR2 is SYGVNS in the germline V gene. The CDR3 is 15 residues long. The DNA of the CDR3 is TGTGCCAGCAGTATCACAGGGGTAGGTAGGGAGACCCAGTACTTC. Translation: CASSITGVGRETQYF.

J is TRBJ2-7 and V is TRBV25-1; D gene uncertain. The germline V gene encodes CDR1 MGHDK and CDR2 SYGVNS. V lost 4 bases, J lost 7 bases, and 23 bases lay in between. This CDR3 is 16 amino acids long. In DNA, the CDR3 is TGTGCCAGCAGTGCCTATGGCTCCCAGGTTCTCGGGGAGCAGTACTTC. Its protein product is CASSAYGSQVLGEQYF.

V and J are TRBV10-3 and TRBJ2-7, with 8 bases lining up with TRBD1. The germline gives CDR1 ENHRY, CDR2 SYGVKD. The CDR3 spans 15 residues. J gave up 2 bases and V 3 bases, and 6 bases lay outside the gene matches. CDR3 loop: CAISDSTGVTYEQYF. The CDR3 DNA reads TGTGCCATCAGTGACTCGACAGGGGTAACCTACGAGCAGTACTTC.

V gene TRBV28 combines with J gene TRBJ2-7; D may be TRBD1 (5 bases). V lost 10 bases, J lost 4 bases, and 20 bases lay in between. Germline assignment: CDR1 MDHEN and CDR2 SYDVKM. The CDR3 has 14 amino acids. The CDR3 is CATKNNPQGYEQYF. The CDR3 DNA sequence: TGTGCCACCAAAAACAACCCTCAGGGATACGAGCAGTACTTC.

This clonotype was detected once. Mismatch with germline at one junction end may stem from a read error. The gene calls are TRBV4-1 and TRBJ1-2, with D maybe TRBD1 (6 bases). Per the germline V gene, CDR1 is MGHRA and CDR2 is YSYEKL. The CDR3 is made up of 13 amino acids. The DNA for the CDR3 is TGCGCCAGCAACCAAGTAGGGGGAGGTGGCTACACCTTC. Protein sequence: CASNQVGGGGYTF.

The genes are TRBV3-1 and TRBJ2-7, with a weak D call TRBD2 (5 bases). Germline V CDR1 and CDR2: LGHDT, YNNKEL (reference sequence). V lost 1 base and J 4 bases, leaving 17 bases between the germline ends. CDR3 length: 16 amino acids. CDR3 DNA sequence: TGTGCCAGCAGCCAAGGTCTATGGGAGTTAGGGTACGAGCAGTACTTC. As protein: CASSQGLWELGYEQYF.

Here the CDR3 DNA reads TGTGCCAGTTTAAAACGGGGGCCGCCATACGAGCAGTACTTC. Translating it yields CASLKRGPPYEQYF. The chain is built from TRBV28 and TRBJ2-7; D possibly uses TRBD1 or TRBD2 (6 bases each). CDR1 MDHEN and CDR2 SYDVKM come from the germline V gene. This CDR3 comprises 14 residues. V lost 9 bases and J 4 bases, leaving 19 bases between the germline ends.

This chain links TRBV7-2 with TRBJ2-5, with a weak D call TRBD1 (5 bases). V lost 0 bases, J lost 5 bases, and 13 bases lay in between. Germline assignment: CDR1 SGHTA and CDR2 FQGNSA. The CDR3 consists of 15 residues. The CDR3 DNA is TGTGCCAGCAGCTTAGCGGGGCAGGGATTGGAGACCCAGTACTTC. Encoded protein: CASSLAGQGLETQYF.

For this clonotype: At one end, the junction sequence differs from germline, possibly due to a read error. The CDR3 loop reads CASSLVRVNADAQYF. The CDR3 bases are TGTGCCAGCAGTTTGGTCAGGGTCAACGCAGATGCGCAGTATTTT. V and J are TRBV12-3 or TRBV12-4 and TRBJ2-3; D is perhaps TRBD1 (5 bases). The CDR3 is 15 residues long.

This clonotype was recorded at least ten times. The chain links TRBV11-3 to TRBJ2-5; D uncertain. CDR3 length equals 15 residues. V was trimmed by 2 bases and J by 4 bases, leaving 14 bases between them. CDR1 is SGHNT, CDR2 YENEEA, per germline. CDR3 bases: TGTGCCAGCAGCTTAAGGGCCGGATTGGGAGAGACCCAGTACTTC. This encodes CASSLRAGLGETQYF.

The chain uses TRBV5-1 and TRBJ2-3; D is ambiguous. Germline CDR1 is SGHRS and CDR2 is YFSETQ. Trimming pared 4 bases from V and 2 bases from J, leaving 17 bases between. CDR3 length: 16 amino acids. CDR3 protein: CASSLGVQQLTDTQYF. As DNA, the CDR3 is TGCGCCAGCAGCCTCGGAGTCCAGCAACTCACAGATACGCAGTATTTT.

The chain is built from TRBV27 and TRBJ2-1; 7 bases align to TRBD1. The CDR3 totals 14 residues. CDR1 MNHEY and CDR2 SMNVEV come from the germline V gene (reference sequence). The J segment lost 11 bases and the V segment lost 3 bases, leaving 10 bases of the junction unmatched. In nucleotides, the CDR3 is TGTGCCAGCAGTTTCGACAGGGTCGCGAAGCAGCAGTTCTTC. This codes for CASSFDRVAKQQFF.

V is TRBV5-1 and J is TRBJ2-5; D perhaps matches TRBD1 (5 bases). CDR1 SGHRS and CDR2 YFSETQ come from the germline V gene. The CDR3 extends over 14 amino acids. Trimming removed 6 bases from V and 2 bases from J, with 14 bases in between. In DNA, the CDR3 is TGCGCCAGCACCAAACCCGACAGTCAAGAGACCCAGTACTTC. Protein: CASTKPDSQETQYF. The entire variable domain, with the rest obtained from reference TRBV5-1 and TRBJ2-5, is as follows: KAGVTQTPRYLIKTRGQQVTLSCSPISGHRSVSWYQQTPGQGLQFLFEYFSETQRNKGNFPGRFSGRQFSNSRSEMNVSTLELGDSALYLCASTKPDSQETQYFGPGTRLLVL.

This clonotype was recorded many times. This rearrangement joins TRBV5-1 to TRBJ2-3; D gene uncertain. Trimming removed 3 bases at V and 4 bases at J, with 12 bases between. Germline V CDR1 and CDR2: SGHRS, YFSETQ. This CDR3 has 14 amino acids. The CDR3 DNA reads TGCGCCAGCAGCTGGGAAGGGCCGGCAGATACGCAGTATTTT. Amino acid sequence: CASSWEGPADTQYF.